This T cell receptor beta chain was recorded in a study of cytomegalovirus exposure and HLA in healthy donors. Turning to the study itself: It was reported in a later analysis that the same platform had been used for the 90 to 150 validation repertoires as for the roughly 670 first-cohort repertoires. Study-wide results and caveats: Most TCR sequences showed up rarely, but some public TCRs showed up in many donors. Investigators reported 164 TCR beta chains as tied to cytomegalovirus.

Of note for this clone: Its antigen is as yet unknown.

Among the 110 or so subjects of the validation cohort, separate from the approximately 670-subject first cohort, were the donors. Clones were sequenced by immunoSEQ multiplex PCR, and TCRdb holds only the in-frame ones, with some missing. This table holds around 130,000 clones, approximately 89% found once. Per the germline V gene, CDR1 is MNHEY and CDR2 is SMNVEV (reference sequence). V was shortened by 2 bases and J by 6 bases, with 8 bases between the two germline ends. The CDR3 length is 13 residues. Sequenced: PBMCs. This chain joins TRBV27 and TRBJ1-5; no definite D call. This clonotype was obtained from a man aged 30-40 years in good health and CMV-seronegative. For the CDR3, the DNA is TGTGCCAGCAGTTTAAAGGGAGGTCAGCCCCAGCATTTT. Translated, it gives CASSLKGGQPQHF.